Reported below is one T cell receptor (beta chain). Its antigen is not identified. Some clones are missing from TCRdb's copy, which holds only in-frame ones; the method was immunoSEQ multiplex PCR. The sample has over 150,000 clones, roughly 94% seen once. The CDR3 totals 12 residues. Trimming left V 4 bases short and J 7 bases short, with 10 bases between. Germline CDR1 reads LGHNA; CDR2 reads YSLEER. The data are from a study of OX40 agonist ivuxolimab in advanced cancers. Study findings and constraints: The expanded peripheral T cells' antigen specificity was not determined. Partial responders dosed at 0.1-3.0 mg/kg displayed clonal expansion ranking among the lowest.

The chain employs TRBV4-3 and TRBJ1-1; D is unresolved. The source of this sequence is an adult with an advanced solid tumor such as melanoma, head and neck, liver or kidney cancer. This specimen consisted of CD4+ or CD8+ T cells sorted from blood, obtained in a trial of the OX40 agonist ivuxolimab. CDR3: CASSLMQGEAFF. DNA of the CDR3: TGCGCCAGCAGCCTTATGCAAGGTGAAGCTTTCTTT.